These 4 T cell receptor beta chains were all obtained from the same sample, sequenced in a study of shared T cell receptors in the human thymus. This table comes from immunoSEQ multiplex PCR, and its TCRdb copy is limited to in-frame clones, with some not included. This table has 650,000 to 950,000 clones, 70% to 90% appearing once. The data were also submitted as part of a second study, on human thymus T cells.

Sequenced input: thymocytes. The source is a girl in the first two years of life with a congenital heart defect.

This chain connects TRBV12-5 to TRBJ2-1; D perhaps matches TRBD1 (6 bases). The CDR3 totals 17 residues. Germline V lookup: CDR1 LGHNT, CDR2 FRNRAP. V shed 1 base and J shed 9 bases, with 22 bases lying between them. The CDR3 region is CASGLALQGDWFREQFF. DNA for the CDR3: TGTGCTAGTGGTTTGGCACTACAGGGCGATTGGTTTCGTGAGCAGTTCTTC.

This chain joins TRBV9 and TRBJ1-2, with 7 bases matching TRBD1. The V gene's germline CDR1 is SGDLS and CDR2 YYNGEE. V dropped 4 bases and J dropped 10; count of bases not matched to a gene: 4. The CDR3 is made up of 11 amino acids. In DNA form, the CDR3 reads TGTGCCAGCAGCTCTACAGGGGTCTACACCTTC. This encodes CASSSTGVYTF.

The V and J genes are TRBV2 and TRBJ2-1; 8 bases match TRBD1. J was trimmed by 3 bases and V by 7 bases; bases with no gene match: 14. CDR1 and CDR2 from the germline V gene are SNHLY and FYNNEI. This CDR3 has 17 residues. This CDR3 reads CASTTSPGQAFYNEQFF. As DNA, the CDR3 is TGTGCCAGCACCACCTCACCGGGACAGGCTTTCTACAATGAGCAGTTCTTC.

The J gene is TRBJ2-7, the V gene TRBV7-9; 8 bases line up with TRBD2. The CDR3 is 17 residues long. Germline CDR1 and CDR2: SEHNR and FQNEAQ (reference sequence). With V trimmed by 5 bases and J by 4 bases, 16 bases remained unmatched. The CDR3 sequence: CASSPGGTDHVLYEQYF. In DNA, the CDR3 is TGTGCCAGCAGCCCGGGGGGGACCGACCACGTTTTGTACGAGCAGTACTTC.